Below, 22 T cell receptor beta chains from the same sample are listed, as sequenced in a study of beta chain features in type 1 diabetes. The entirety of the isolated RNA underwent reverse transcription, so expressed TCRB transcripts were sequenced. Clones were read by immunoSEQ multiplex PCR, and TCRdb kept only the in-frame ones, dropping some. The sample holds roughly 500,000 clones, roughly 31% seen once. The sequenced sample consisted of naive CD4+ T cells from blood. These TCRs come from a man aged 18 to 30 in good health.

This clone was seen more than once but under ten times. The rearrangement links TRBV6-6 to TRBJ2-2; unclear D gene. The ends were cut back, 5 bases at V and 7 bases at J, with 17 bases in the middle. The CDR3 covers 15 residues. Germline V CDR1 and CDR2: MNHNY, SVGAGI (reference sequence). CDR3 amino acids: CASSARYQISGELFF. CDR3 nucleotide sequence: TGTGCCAGCAGTGCCCGCTACCAGATTAGCGGGGAGCTGTTTTTT.

This clone was observed once. This CDR3 reads CASSLVQGSYEQYF. The CDR3 nucleotides read TGTGCCAGCAGCTTGGTACAGGGATCCTACGAGCAGTACTTC. This chain connects TRBV5-4 to TRBJ2-5; possible D gene TRBD1, 6 bases. The closer fit of TRBJ2-7 to the DNA end suggests the J call may be wrong. Germline V gives CDR1 SGHNT, CDR2 YYREEE (reference sequence). The CDR3 is made up of 14 amino acids.

This clone was observed a handful of times. The chain uses TRBV29-1 and TRBJ2-5; 9 bases match TRBD1. V lost 0 bases, J lost 2 bases, and 1 base stayed unmatched. The CDR3 totals 14 residues. Germline lookup yields CDR1 SQVTM and CDR2 ANQGSEA. In DNA form, the CDR3 reads TGCAGCGTTGAAGAGGGGACAGGGCAAGAGACCCAGTACTTC. Translation: CSVEEGTGQETQYF.

This chain uses TRBV10-3 with TRBJ2-1, with 7 bases identical to TRBD2. The CDR3 is 15 residues long. Trimming took 6 bases from V and 14 from J; bases not matched to a gene: 19. Germline values: CDR1 ENHRY, CDR2 SYGVKD. The chain's CDR3 is CAIRPGDAGEVQKFF. The CDR3 nucleotides are TGTGCCATCAGGCCCGGGGACGCGGGAGAGGTACAGAAGTTCTTC.

Written as DNA, the CDR3 is TGCAGCGTTGGTGACAGGGAGACTAATGAAAAACTGTTTTTT. Its protein is CSVGDRETNEKLFF. The chain carries TRBV29-1 and TRBJ1-4; 7 bases are shared with TRBD1. The CDR3 sequence is 14 residues long. The V segment lost 4 bases and the J segment 2 bases; nucleotides outside the gene matches: 4. The germline gives CDR1 SQVTM, CDR2 ANQGSEA. Using reference TRBV29-1 and TRBJ1-4 for the parts outside the CDR3, the full variable domain is SAVISQKPSRDICQRGTSLTIQCQVDSQVTMMFWYRQQPGQSLTLIATANQGSEATYESGFVIDKFPISRPNLTFSTLTVSNMSPEDSSIYLCSVGDRETNEKLFFGSGTQLSVL.

The V gene is TRBV10-3, the J gene TRBJ2-7; 9 bases align to TRBD2. V lost 0 bases, J lost 3 bases, and 6 bases stayed unmatched. The CDR3 length is 16 residues. The germline V gene has CDR1 ENHRY and CDR2 SYGVKD. The DNA of the CDR3 is TGTGCCATCAGTGAGTCGGGCCCAGCGGGGGGCTACGAGCAGTACTTC. Amino acids: CAISESGPAGGYEQYF.

This clone was observed a handful of times. The chain couples TRBV29-1 to TRBJ2-1; D may be TRBD1 (5 bases). The germline gives CDR1 SQVTM, CDR2 ANQGSEA. The CDR3 is made up of 14 amino acids. Trimming pared 6 bases from V and 9 bases from J, leaving 21 bases between. The CDR3 loop reads CSVRNRLGHPEQFF. The CDR3 DNA follows: TGCAGCGTACGCAACCGGCTAGGACATCCTGAGCAGTTCTTC.

This clone was detected only a few times. The chain couples TRBV10-3 to TRBJ2-3; tentative D call: TRBD2 (5 bases). Trimming shortened V by 9 bases and J by 1 base, and 8 bases separated the two germline ends. This CDR3 is built from 12 residues. CDR1 is ENHRY, CDR2 SYGVKD, per germline. CDR3 DNA: TGTGCCATTCTAGCTGGCACAGATACGCAGTATTTT. This encodes CAILAGTDTQYF.

The chain is built from TRBV5-1 and TRBJ2-7; tentative D call: TRBD1 (5 bases). V lost 7 bases to trimming and J lost 3 bases, with 20 bases between them. The CDR3 loop spans 15 amino acids. Germline CDR1 reads SGHRS; CDR2 reads YFSETQ. CDR3 bases: TGCGCCAGCCGAGCCCGAAGACAGACTGACTACGAGCAGTACTTC. Translation: CASRARRQTDYEQYF.

This clone was recorded a few times. Different DNA sequences within this sample yield the same CDR3. CDR3 bases: TGTGCCAGCAGCGTAGGAGGGGCTCAAGAGACCCAGTACTTC. It is translated as CASSVGGAQETQYF. The rearrangement links TRBV9 to TRBJ2-5; D might be TRBD1 or TRBD2, each matching 5 bases. CDR1 and CDR2 (germline): SGDLS, YYNGEE. This CDR3 region has 14 residues. V was pared by 0 bases and J by 2 bases, with 8 bases between.

V gene TRBV6-5 combines with J gene TRBJ2-5; D is ambiguous. The V end lost 8 bases, the J end lost 3 bases, and 10 bases lay between the germline ends. The CDR3 consists of 12 residues. Germline CDR1 reads MNHEY; CDR2 reads SVGAGI. CDR3 DNA: TGTGCCAGCCGACGGCCGGAAGAGACCCAGTACTTC. This sequence encodes CASRRPEETQYF.

This clone was picked up a small number of times. Other DNA sequences in this sample translate to the same CDR3. This chain uses TRBV29-1 with TRBJ2-6; D gene ambiguous. From germline, CDR1 is SQVTM and CDR2 ANQGSEA. There are 13 residues in the CDR3. V was trimmed by 3 bases and J by 1 base, leaving 4 bases between them. As DNA, the CDR3 is TGCAGCGTTGACACTTCTGGGGCCAACGTCCTGACTTTC. Encoded protein: CSVDTSGANVLTF.

For this clone: The sample has other DNA sequences that encode this CDR3 too. V gene TRBV30 combines with J gene TRBJ1-5; D unresolved. Trimming took 2 bases from V and 0 from J, leaving 5 bases between them. The CDR3 covers 13 residues. Germline assignment: CDR1 GTSNPN and CDR2 SVGIG (reference sequence). CDR3 amino acids: CAWSLGSNQPQHF. The CDR3 coding sequence is TGTGCCTGGAGTTTAGGTAGCAATCAGCCCCAGCATTTT. Complete variable domain (other parts from reference TRBV30 and TRBJ1-5): SQTIHQWPATLVQPVGSPLSLECTVEGTSNPNLYWYRQAAGRGLQLLFYSVGIGQISSEVPQNLSASRPQDRQFILSSKKLLLSDSGFYLCAWSLGSNQPQHFGDGTRLSIL.

V gene TRBV10-3 combines with J gene TRBJ2-5, with a tentative D call TRBD2 (5 bases). CDR3 length: 12 residues. CDR1 and CDR2 from the germline V gene are ENHRY and SYGVKD. The V end was cut by 7 bases, the J end by 1 base, with 7 bases between. CDR3: CAIMGVQETQYF. The CDR3 coding sequence is TGTGCCATCATGGGAGTCCAAGAGACCCAGTACTTC.

V usage is TRBV28 and J usage is TRBJ2-3; D gene ambiguous. Germline V gene data show CDR1 as MDHEN and CDR2 as SYDVKM. Trimming cost V 5 bases and J 0 bases, with 15 bases left between them. The CDR3 sequence is 16 residues long. The chain's CDR3 is CASSHILYASTDTQYF. The CDR3 DNA follows: TGTGCCAGCAGTCACATTCTATACGCTAGCACAGATACGCAGTATTTT.

The rearrangement joins TRBV12-5 to TRBJ2-1; 7 bases agree with TRBD1. V was pared by 4 bases and J by 12 bases, with 18 bases of the junction left unmatched. Germline values: CDR1 LGHNT, CDR2 FRNRAP. The CDR3 runs to 16 residues. The CDR3 DNA reads TGTGCTAGTGGTTCCCCCCGGGACAGAGGGATCGCTAGGCAGTTCTTC. Its translation is CASGSPRDRGIARQFF. The full variable domain, with the rest looked up from reference TRBV12-5 and TRBJ2-1, is DARVTQTPRHKVTEMGQEVTMRCQPILGHNTVFWYRQTMMQGLELLAYFRNRAPLDDSGMPKDRFSAEMPDATLATLKIQPSEPRDSAVYFCASGSPRDRGIARQFFGPGTRLTVL.

The V gene is TRBV30, the J gene TRBJ2-5; a weak D match, TRBD2 (6 bases). Per germline, CDR1 GTSNPN and CDR2 SVGIG (reference sequence). The CDR3 is 14 amino acids. The V and J ends lost 0 bases and 7 bases respectively, with 15 bases between them. CDR3 DNA: TGTGCCTGGAGTGTAACGACGGGAGAGGGGACCCAGTACTTC. Its translation is CAWSVTTGEGTQYF.

This chain joins TRBV7-7 and TRBJ2-3; TRBD2 matches at 9 bases. Trimming removed 4 bases from V and 6 bases from J; junction bases left unmatched: 5. Germline V gene lookup returns CDR1 SSHAT and CDR2 FNYEAQ (reference sequence). The CDR3 loop spans 14 amino acids. The DNA of the CDR3 is TGTGCCAGCAGCTCCGGGACTAGCAGTGATACGCAGTATTTT. This encodes CASSSGTSSDTQYF. The whole variable domain, remainder taken from reference TRBV7-7 and TRBJ2-3, is GAGVSQSPRYKVTKRGQDVTLRCDPISSHATLYWYQQALGQGPEFLTYFNYEAQPDKSGLPSDRFSAERPEGSISTLTIQRTEQRDSAMYRCASSSGTSSDTQYFGPGTRLTVL.

As DNA, the CDR3 is TGTGCCAGCAGCGCCTGGAGGGAGAGCGGGGAGCTGTTTTTT. It translates to CASSAWRESGELFF. The chain is built from TRBV2 and TRBJ2-2; D might be TRBD2 (6 bases). With 6 bases removed from V and 7 bases from J, the gap between germline ends came to 15 bases. Per the germline V gene, CDR1 is SNHLY and CDR2 is FYNNEI. The CDR3 has 14 residues.

The V call is TRBV23-1, the J call TRBJ2-5, with D hard to call. TRBV23-1 counts as an open reading frame of uncertain function. V lost 1 base and J lost 6, with 15 bases in between. CDR3 length: 15 residues. The chain's CDR3 is CASSQYCPYKKTQYF. CDR3 in DNA: TGCGCCAGCAGTCAATACTGTCCTTACAAAAAGACCCAGTACTTC.

The rearrangement uses TRBV2 and TRBJ2-5; D might be TRBD1 (6 bases). This CDR3 is built from 13 residues. V was trimmed by 7 bases and J by 4 bases, leaving 13 bases between them. Per the germline V gene, CDR1 is SNHLY and CDR2 is FYNNEI. CDR3 nucleotide sequence: TGTGCCAGCAAAGGGGACAATGGAGAGACCCAGTACTTC. Translation: CASKGDNGETQYF.

This clone was counted a few times. The V gene is TRBV30, the J gene TRBJ2-7; 7 bases align to TRBD1. The CDR3 runs 15 residues. Germline values: CDR1 GTSNPN, CDR2 SVGIG (reference sequence). V was pared by 6 bases and J by 2 bases, with 13 bases of the junction left unmatched. The CDR3 region has the DNA TGTGCCTGCACGTCCGATGCAGGGGGACCCTACGAGCAGTACTTC. Its translation: CACTSDAGGPYEQYF.